The present T cell receptor beta chain was sequenced within a study of T cell clonality in common variable immunodeficiency. Study observations and caveats: Patient heterogeneity in the CVID cohort limited correlations between repertoire features and clinical complications. Fewer deletions and N-nucleotide insertions were reportedly seen in common variable immunodeficiency TCR beta sequences.

Sequencing input was equivalent genomic DNA from CVID and controls. Sequencing used immunoSEQ multiplex PCR; TCRdb keeps in-frame clones, though not all of them. The sample has tens of thousands of clones, none seen only once. Most patients and controls had Caucasian heritage. The CDR3 loop spans 11 amino acids. Germline CDR1 and CDR2: GTSNPN and SVGIG (reference sequence). The V and J ends lost 1 base and 8 bases respectively, with 5 bases between them. Ten or more counts support this clone. The target antigen is unknown. The CDR3 end is not reached by the read, which stops 3 residues before it; the germline J gene fills it in.

The sequenced material came from peripheral blood mononuclear cells. The chain has TRBV30 and TRBJ1-4; no definite D call. This clonotype was obtained from a person aged 18 to 75 in good health. The CDR3 loop reads CAWSGGEKLFF. The covered CDR3 bases are TGTGCCTGGAGTGGAGGGGAAAAA. Supplemented by reference TRBV30 and TRBJ1-4, the full variable domain reads SQTIHQWPATLVQPVGSPLSLECTVEGTSNPNLYWYRQAAGRGLQLLFYSVGIGQISSEVPQNLSASRPQDRQFILSSKKLLLSDSGFYLCAWSGGEKLFFGSGTQLSVL.